The 15 T cell receptor beta chains below were found in one sample sequenced in a study of cytomegalovirus exposure and HLA in healthy donors. In the PCR, 60 Vbeta and 13 Jbeta primers were used. Some clones are missing from TCRdb's copy, which holds only in-frame ones; the method was immunoSEQ multiplex PCR. The profile shows some 110,000 clones, around 75% of them singletons. Sequencing input: PBMCs. The receptors shown here come from a male donor in good health and CMV-seropositive.

The chain combines TRBV6-6 with TRBJ2-7; 8 bases align to TRBD1. CDR1 is MNHNY and CDR2 is SVGAGI in the germline V gene (reference sequence). This CDR3 has 16 residues. Unmatched junction bases numbered 10, after V lost 1 base and J lost 5 bases. The CDR3: CASSYFVGGQGNEQYF. For the CDR3, the DNA is TGTGCCAGCAGTTACTTCGTTGGTGGACAGGGAAACGAGCAGTACTTC.

The chain is built from TRBV29-1 and TRBJ1-1, with no clear D. V was shortened by 0 bases and J by 3 bases, with 17 bases between the two germline ends. The CDR3 has 16 residues. Germline loops: CDR1 SQVTM, CDR2 ANQGSEA. CDR3 nucleotide sequence: TGCAGCGTTGAAGATTACAACGGAGGAATTGACACTGAAGCTTTCTTT. Its translation: CSVEDYNGGIDTEAFF.

This clone was found a few times. The chain carries TRBV6-5 and TRBJ1-1; no clear D gene. The germline V gene has CDR1 MNHEY and CDR2 SVGAGI. V shed 4 bases and J shed 6 bases, with 18 bases lying between them. The CDR3 is 15 amino acids. The CDR3 loop reads CASSSSWSTVAEAFF. CDR3 bases: TGTGCCAGCAGTTCCTCTTGGTCAACGGTAGCTGAAGCTTTCTTT.

This chain joins TRBV28 and TRBJ2-5; 8 nucleotides agree with TRBD2. Germline loops: CDR1 MDHEN, CDR2 SYDVKM. This CDR3 contains 17 residues. The V gene end was trimmed by 2 bases and the J gene end by 6 bases; junction bases not matched to a gene: 14. CDR3 nucleotides: TGTGCCAGCAGTTTACTTCGGGGGGGGCCATCTGCGAAGACCCAGTACTTC. It encodes CASSLLRGGPSAKTQYF.

V and J are TRBV20-1 and TRBJ1-1; no reliable D call. Trimming cost V 6 bases and J 4 bases, with 9 bases left between them. Germline V lookup: CDR1 DFQATT, CDR2 SNEGSKA (reference sequence). CDR3 length: 11 amino acids. The CDR3 loop is CSAAEGTEAFF. In nucleotides, the CDR3 is TGCAGTGCCGCCGAGGGCACTGAAGCTTTCTTT.

The CDR3 bases are TGTGCCGGAGAGGGGGAAAAGGGGGACGAGCAGTACTTC. Protein product: CAGEGEKGDEQYF. The chain recombines TRBV30 with TRBJ2-7, with D possibly matching TRBD1 (6 bases). The CDR3 loop spans 13 amino acids. Trimming cost V 8 bases and J 5 bases, with 19 bases left between them. The germline CDR1 and CDR2 sequences are GTSNPN and SVGIG (reference sequence).

The chain joins TRBV5-4 to TRBJ1-1, with D maybe TRBD1 (5 bases). V shed 0 bases and J shed 1 base, with 10 bases lying between them. CDR3 length: 15 amino acids. Germline CDR1 SGHNT, CDR2 YYREEE (reference sequence). The CDR3 DNA sequence: TGTGCCAGCAGCTTGGGGGCAGGGCCGAACACTGAAGCTTTCTTT. Protein: CASSLGAGPNTEAFF. Using reference TRBV5-4 and TRBJ1-1 for the parts outside the CDR3, the full variable domain is ETGVTQSPTHLIKTRGQQVTLRCSSQSGHNTVSWYQQALGQGPQFIFQYYREEENGRGNFPPRFSGLQFPNYSSELNVNALELDDSALYLCASSLGAGPNTEAFFGQGTRLTVV.

The chain is built from TRBV7-3 and TRBJ1-1; tentatively, D is TRBD1 (5 bases). Germline CDR1 and CDR2: SGHTA and FQGTGA. The CDR3 has 13 amino acids. The V end was cut by 5 bases, the J end by 4 bases, with 11 bases between. The CDR3 sequence: CASSPGWGTEAFF. CDR3 sequence (DNA): TGTGCCAGCAGCCCAGGGTGGGGCACTGAAGCTTTCTTT.

The CDR3 nucleotides are TGTGCCAGCAGCCAAGATCCGGCGGGACGATATGGCTACACCTTC. Residues: CASSQDPAGRYGYTF. The rearrangement joins TRBV4-2 to TRBJ1-2; D may be TRBD1 (5 bases). CDR1 and CDR2 from the germline V gene are LGHNA and YNFKEQ. This CDR3 region has 15 residues. V lost 0 bases, J lost 5 bases, and 13 bases lay in between.

The chain is built from TRBV20-1 and TRBJ2-1; no reliable D call. The CDR3 covers 11 residues. Germline values: CDR1 DFQATT, CDR2 SNEGSKA (reference sequence). V lost 1 base, J lost 9 bases, and 7 bases lay in between. The CDR3 DNA reads TGCAGTGCTAGAGTTCTAGGTGAGCAGTTCTTC. Encoded protein: CSARVLGEQFF.

The chain has TRBV5-1 and TRBJ1-2; 8 bases line up with TRBD1. Germline CDR1 is SGHRS and CDR2 is YFSETQ. With V trimmed by 0 bases and J by 4 bases, 5 bases remained unmatched. CDR3 size: 15 residues. The chain's CDR3 is CASSLEPGGGYGYTF. The CDR3 DNA reads as TGCGCCAGCAGCTTGGAGCCAGGGGGCGGCTATGGCTACACCTTC.

This sequence joins TRBV15 and TRBJ1-6; 8 bases align to TRBD1. The CDR3 is 16 amino acids. The junction had 14 bases not matched to a gene; V was cut back by 3 bases and J by 13 bases. CDR1 is LNHNV, CDR2 YYDKDF, per germline (reference sequence). In DNA form, the CDR3 reads TGTGCCACCAGCAGGGGCGATGACAGGGGCCCTCAGCCCCTCCACTTT. This codes for CATSRGDDRGPQPLHF.

V is TRBV19 and J is TRBJ1-2; D is undetermined. From germline, CDR1 is LNHDA and CDR2 SQIVND (reference sequence). V lost 7 bases and J 0 bases, leaving 18 bases between the germline ends. CDR3 size: 16 residues. Here the CDR3 reads CASTPPTGRPNYGYTF. The CDR3 DNA reads TGTGCCAGTACCCCTCCCACCGGGAGACCTAACTATGGCTACACCTTC.

This chain links TRBV14 with TRBJ2-5; 7 nucleotides match TRBD1. The CDR3 spans 18 residues. The V segment lost 1 base and the J segment 1 base; nucleotides outside the gene matches: 12. From germline, CDR1 is SGHDN and CDR2 FVKESK. The DNA of the CDR3 is TGTGCCAGCAGCCAAGCGGTCTTCAGGGACAGACTCCAAGAGACCCAGTACTTC. This encodes CASSQAVFRDRLQETQYF. Filled out from reference TRBV14 and TRBJ2-5, the complete variable domain reads EAGVTQFPSHSVIEKGQTVTLRCDPISGHDNLYWYRRVMGKEIKFLLHFVKESKQDESGMPNNRFLAERTGGTYSTLKVQPAELEDSGVYFCASSQAVFRDRLQETQYFGPGTRLLVL.

This chain joins TRBV9 and TRBJ1-2; the match to TRBD1 covers 8 bases. Germline V lookup: CDR1 SGDLS, CDR2 YYNGEE. The CDR3 extends over 16 amino acids. With V trimmed by 0 bases and J by 4 bases, 8 bases remained unmatched. Here the CDR3 reads CASSVDDRTGSYGYTF. CDR3 DNA sequence: TGTGCCAGCAGCGTAGACGATAGGACAGGGAGCTATGGCTACACCTTC.